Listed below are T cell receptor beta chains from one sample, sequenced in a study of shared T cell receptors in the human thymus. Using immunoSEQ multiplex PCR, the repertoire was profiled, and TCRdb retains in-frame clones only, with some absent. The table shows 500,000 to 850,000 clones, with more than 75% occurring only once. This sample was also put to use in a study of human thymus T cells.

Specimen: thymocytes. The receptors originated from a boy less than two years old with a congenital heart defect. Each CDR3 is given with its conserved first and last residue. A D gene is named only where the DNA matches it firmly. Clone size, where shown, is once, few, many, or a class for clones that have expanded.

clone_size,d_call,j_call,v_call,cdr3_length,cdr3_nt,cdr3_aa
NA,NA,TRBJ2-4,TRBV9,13,TGTGCCAGCAGCGACCAACCCGGGAACATTCAGTACTTC,CASSDQPGNIQYF
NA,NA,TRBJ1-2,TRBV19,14,TGTGCCAGTAGTATAGCGGGAGAGGGCTATGGCTACACCTTC,CASSIAGEGYGYTF
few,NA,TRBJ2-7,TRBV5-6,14,TGTGCCAGCAGCTTGGTGCGGAAAGCCTACGAGCAGTACTTC,CASSLVRKAYEQYF
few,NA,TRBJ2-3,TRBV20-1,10,TGCAGTGCTAGTGAGGATACGCAGTATTTT,CSASEDTQYF
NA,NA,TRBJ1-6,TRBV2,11,TGTGCCAGCGCAGGTGATTCACCCCTCCACTTT,CASAGDSPLHF
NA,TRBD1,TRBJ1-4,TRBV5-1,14,TGCGCCAGCAGCCCCGGGACAGGGGGTGAAAAACTGTTTTTT,CASSPGTGGEKLFF
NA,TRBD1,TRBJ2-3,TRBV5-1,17,TGCGCCAGCAGCCTGGGGGACAGGAGAAGTGGCACAGATACGCAGTATTTT,CASSLGDRRSGTDTQYF
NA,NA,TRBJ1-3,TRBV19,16,TGTGCCAGTAGTATGGGGGCCAAGAGCTCTGGAAACACCATATATTTT,CASSMGAKSSGNTIYF
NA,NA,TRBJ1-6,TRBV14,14,TGTGCCAGCAGCCAAGGACAGCGGGCTTCACCCCTCCACTTT,CASSQGQRASPLHF
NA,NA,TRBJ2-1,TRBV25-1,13,TGTGCCAGCAGTGAAGAGGTCTACAATGAGCAGTTCTTC,CASSEEVYNEQFF
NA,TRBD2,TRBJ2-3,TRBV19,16,TGTGCCAGTAGTCTCCAGCGGGGGGGCTTTGTAGATACGCAGTATTTT,CASSLQRGGFVDTQYF
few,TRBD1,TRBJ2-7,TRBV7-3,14,TGTGCCAGCAGCTTTGGTGGACAGGGAAGCGAGCAGTACTTC,CASSFGGQGSEQYF
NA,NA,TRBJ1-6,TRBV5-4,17,TGTGCCAGCAGCTTGTCGGGATGGGAGACCTATAATTCCCCCCTCCACTTT,CASSLSGWETYNSPLHF
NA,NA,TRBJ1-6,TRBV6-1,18,TGTGCCAGCAGTGAGGGGGGAATTCACCGTAGCAGGACTTCACCCCTCCACTTT,CASSEGGIHRSRTSPLHF
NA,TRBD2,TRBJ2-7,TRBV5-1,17,TGCGCCAGCAGCTTTCGGACTAGCGCCTCAATCTCCTACGAGCAGTACTTC,CASSFRTSASISYEQYF
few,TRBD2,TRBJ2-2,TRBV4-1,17,TGCGCCAGCAGCCTCAACCGGGGGGAGGGATGCACCGGGGAGCTGTTTTTT,CASSLNRGEGCTGELFF
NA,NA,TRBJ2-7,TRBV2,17,TGTGCCAGCATCGGGATAGATACAGCCGCGCCGGCTCACGAGCAGTACTTC,CASIGIDTAAPAHEQYF
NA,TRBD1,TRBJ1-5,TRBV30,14,TGTGCCTTTAATACAGGGGGAATCAATCAGCCCCAGCATTTT,CAFNTGGINQPQHF
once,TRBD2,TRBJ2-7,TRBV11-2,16,TGTGCCAGCAGCTTAGATAGCGGGAAGGGGCGTCGGGAGCAGTACTTC,CASSLDSGKGRREQYF
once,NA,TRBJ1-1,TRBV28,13,TGTGCCAGCAGTTTGTATCCGGGGGCTGAAGCTTTCTTT,CASSLYPGAEAFF
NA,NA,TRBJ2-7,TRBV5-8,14,TGTGCCAGCAGCCAAGACAGCTCCTCCTACGAGCAGTACTTC,CASSQDSSSYEQYF
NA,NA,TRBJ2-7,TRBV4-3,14,TGCGCCAGCAGCCAACAGGCAGGATACTACGAGCAGTACTTC,CASSQQAGYYEQYF
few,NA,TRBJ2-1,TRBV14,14,TGTGCCAGCAGCCGGGTACAGACAAACAATGAGCAGTTCTTC,CASSRVQTNNEQFF
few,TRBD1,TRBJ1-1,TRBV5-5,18,TGTGCCAGCAGCTGTACTACGAGGGACAGGGATCCGAACACTGAAGCTTTCTTT,CASSCTTRDRDPNTEAFF
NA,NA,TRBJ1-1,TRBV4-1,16,TGCGCCAGCAGCCAAGATCGGACCCGGGGGAGCGCTGAAGCTTTCTTT,CASSQDRTRGSAEAFF
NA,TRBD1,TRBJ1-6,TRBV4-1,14,TGCGCCAGCAGCCCGGGACAGGGGAATTCACCCCTCCACTTT,CASSPGQGNSPLHF
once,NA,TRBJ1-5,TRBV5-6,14,TGTGCCAGCAGCAGTGGGGGGGCCTGGCAGCCCCAGCATTTT,CASSSGGAWQPQHF
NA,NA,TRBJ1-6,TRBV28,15,TGTGCCAGCAGCGACAGACCAACAGGGTATCCACCCCTCCACTTT,CASSDRPTGYPPLHF
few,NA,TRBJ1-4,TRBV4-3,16,TGCGCCAGCAGCCAAGAGATTCATAATCCTAGCGAAAAACTGTTTTTT,CASSQEIHNPSEKLFF
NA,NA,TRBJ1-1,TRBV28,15,TGTGCCAGCAGTTACCGGACAGTCATGAACACTGAAGCTTTCTTT,CASSYRTVMNTEAFF
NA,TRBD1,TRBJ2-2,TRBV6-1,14,TGTGCCAGCGACACAAGACAGGGCACCGGGGAGCTGTTTTTT,CASDTRQGTGELFF
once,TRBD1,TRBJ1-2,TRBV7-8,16,TGTGCCAGCAGCCCCGAGCCAGGGGGCCCTAACTATGGCTACACCTTC,CASSPEPGGPNYGYTF
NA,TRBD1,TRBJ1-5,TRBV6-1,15,TGTGCCAGCGGGGGACAGGGGGCTCAGGAACAGCCCCAGCATTTT,CASGGQGAQEQPQHF
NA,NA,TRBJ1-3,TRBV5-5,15,TGTGCCAGCAGCTTGGAACCTCCTACTGGAAACACCATATATTTT,CASSLEPPTGNTIYF
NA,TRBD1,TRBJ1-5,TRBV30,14,TGTGCCTGGAGCGGGGGACAGCTAAATCAGCCCCAGCATTTT,CAWSGGQLNQPQHF
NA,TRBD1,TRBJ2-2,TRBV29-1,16,TGCAGCGTCGGAGACACCGGGACAGACTTCACCGGGGAGCTGTTTTTT,CSVGDTGTDFTGELFF
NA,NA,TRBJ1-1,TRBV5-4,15,TGTGCCAGCAGCTTGATGGGACAAATGAACACTGAAGCTTTCTTT,CASSLMGQMNTEAFF
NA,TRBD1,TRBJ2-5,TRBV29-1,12,TGCAGCGTGACAGGGGAAGGTGAGACCCAGTACTTC,CSVTGEGETQYF
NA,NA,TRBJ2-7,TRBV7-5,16,TGTGTCAGAAGCTTGGCCCGGGACAGGGGTGATTACGAGCAGTACTTC,CVRSLARDRGDYEQYF
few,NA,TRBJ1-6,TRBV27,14,TGTGCCACCTCAAAGGGGGGGGCGCGATCACCCCTCCACTTT,CATSKGGARSPLHF
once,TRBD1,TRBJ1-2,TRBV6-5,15,TGTGCCAGCAGTACCCGGACAGGGGATGGCTATGGCTACACCTTC,CASSTRTGDGYGYTF
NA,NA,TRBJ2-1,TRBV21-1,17,TGTGCCAGCAGCAAGAAATCAGGGGGCGGATTGGTCAATGAGCAGTTCTTC,CASSKKSGGGLVNEQFF
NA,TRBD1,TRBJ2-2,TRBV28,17,TGTGCCAGCAGTTTATGTGGTAACAGGGGACACACCGGGGAGCTGTTTTTT,CASSLCGNRGHTGELFF
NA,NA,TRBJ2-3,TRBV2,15,TGTGCCAGCAGTCAAGGGGGAGGTAGCACAGATACGCAGTATTTT,CASSQGGGSTDTQYF
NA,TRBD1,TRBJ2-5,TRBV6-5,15,TGTGCCAGCAGACTTTTCCGGGACAGAAAAGAGACCCAGTACTTC,CASRLFRDRKETQYF
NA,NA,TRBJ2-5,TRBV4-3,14,TGCGCCAGCAGCCAATCGTCTCCTCCCGGGACCCAGTACTTC,CASSQSSPPGTQYF
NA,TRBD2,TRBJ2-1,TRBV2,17,TGTGCCAGCAGTGCTCAGCGGGGCTCGGGGGAATACAATGAGCAGTTCTTC,CASSAQRGSGEYNEQFF
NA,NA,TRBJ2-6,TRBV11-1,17,TGTGCCAGCAGCTTAGTGCGGGGTGGCTCTGGGGCCAACGTCCTGACTTTC,CASSLVRGGSGANVLTF
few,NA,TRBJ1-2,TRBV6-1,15,TGTGCCAGCAGTGAAGATCGGGAAGGTGGCTATGGCTACACCTTC,CASSEDREGGYGYTF
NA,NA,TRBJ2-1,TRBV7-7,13,TGTGCTAGCAGCTTAGCAGGGGCTCATGAGCAGTTCTTC,CASSLAGAHEQFF
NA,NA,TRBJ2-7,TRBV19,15,TGTGCCAGTAGTATTCGGCAGGGGACGTCCTACGAGCAGTACTTC,CASSIRQGTSYEQYF
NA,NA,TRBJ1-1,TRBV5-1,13,TGCGCCAGCAGGTGGGGGGGGAACACTGAAGCTTTCTTT,CASRWGGNTEAFF
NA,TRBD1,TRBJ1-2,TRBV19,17,TGTGCCAGTAGTATCAAAGAAACCGGGACAGTCCACTATGGCTACACCTTC,CASSIKETGTVHYGYTF
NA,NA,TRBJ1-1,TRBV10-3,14,TGTGCCATCAGACGGACATTTTCGGTCCCTGAAGCTTTCTTT,CAIRRTFSVPEAFF
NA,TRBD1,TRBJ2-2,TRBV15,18,TGTGCCACCAGCAGAGATCGTGCGTACAGGGGTCGGGCCGGGGAGCTGTTTTTT,CATSRDRAYRGRAGELFF
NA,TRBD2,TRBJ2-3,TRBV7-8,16,TGTGCCAGCAGCTTGGGTAGCGGGGGTATCACAGATACGCAGTATTTT,CASSLGSGGITDTQYF
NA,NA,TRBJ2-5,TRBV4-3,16,TGCGCCAGCAGCCAAAGGAGGGAAGGGGTCCAAGAGACCCAGTACTTC,CASSQRREGVQETQYF
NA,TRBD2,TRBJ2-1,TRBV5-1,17,TGCGCCAGCAGCCGGAGGGGTAGCGGGGGGGCTGAGAATGAGCAGTTCTTC,CASSRRGSGGAENEQFF
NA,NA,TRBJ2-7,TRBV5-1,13,TGCGCCAGCAGCTTGGCAGGCAGTTACGAGCAGTACTTC,CASSLAGSYEQYF